Listed below are T cell receptor beta chains from one sample, sequenced in a study of shared clonotypes between healthy human individuals. Produced via immunoSEQ multiplex PCR; TCRdb's table is partial and in-frame only. The sample contains over 1.4 million clones, around 97% of which appear only once. Sequenced: naive CD4+ T cells sorted from blood. The receptor set was obtained from a man under 40 in good health. Each CDR3 is given with its conserved first and last residue. A D gene is named only where the DNA matches it firmly. A row's size may be missing; if present it is once, few, many or a size class.

d_call: NA
cdr3_length: 13
j_call: TRBJ2-2
v_call: TRBV19
clone_size: NA
cdr3_nt: TGTGCCAGTAGTATAGCCCGAACCGGGGAGCTGTTTTTT
cdr3_aa: CASSIARTGELFF

d_call: NA
cdr3_length: 15
j_call: TRBJ2-1
v_call: TRBV9
clone_size: NA
cdr3_nt: TGTGCCAGCAGCCCAGGGGCCCCTTCCTACAATGAGCAGTTCTTC
cdr3_aa: CASSPGAPSYNEQFF

d_call: NA
cdr3_length: 14
j_call: TRBJ1-1
v_call: TRBV7-9
clone_size: NA
cdr3_nt: TGTGCCAGCAGCGGCGGACGGACCTCCGGAGAAGCTTTCTTT
cdr3_aa: CASSGGRTSGEAFF

d_call: NA
cdr3_length: 13
j_call: TRBJ2-3
v_call: TRBV7-2
clone_size: NA
cdr3_nt: TGTGCCAGCAGCTTAGAACGTTCAGATACGCAGTATTTT
cdr3_aa: CASSLERSDTQYF

d_call: NA
cdr3_length: 13
j_call: TRBJ2-5
v_call: TRBV5-1
clone_size: NA
cdr3_nt: TGCGCCAGCAGCGAACTAGCAGAGGAGACCCAGTACTTC
cdr3_aa: CASSELAEETQYF

d_call: NA
cdr3_length: 14
j_call: TRBJ2-7
v_call: TRBV23-1
clone_size: NA
cdr3_nt: TGCGCCGCAAGGCGAGCACAGGAAACCTACGAGCAGTACTTC
cdr3_aa: CAARRAQETYEQYF

d_call: TRBD2
cdr3_length: 15
j_call: TRBJ2-5
v_call: TRBV19
clone_size: NA
cdr3_nt: TGTGCCAGTAGTCCTCACCAGGGACTACAAGAGACCCAGTACTTC
cdr3_aa: CASSPHQGLQETQYF

d_call: NA
cdr3_length: 14
j_call: TRBJ2-1
v_call: TRBV7-8
clone_size: NA
cdr3_nt: TGTGCCAGCACCTCGGGACTTGCCCACAATGAGCAGTTCTTC
cdr3_aa: CASTSGLAHNEQFF

d_call: NA
cdr3_length: 13
j_call: TRBJ1-1
v_call: TRBV28
clone_size: NA
cdr3_nt: TGTGCCAGCAGTTACAATTTAGTGGGTGAAGCTTTCTTT
cdr3_aa: CASSYNLVGEAFF

d_call: TRBD1
cdr3_length: 14
j_call: TRBJ2-3
v_call: TRBV6-1
clone_size: NA
cdr3_nt: TGTGCCAGCAGTCCGACGACAGGGTCAGATACGCAGTATTTT
cdr3_aa: CASSPTTGSDTQYF

d_call: TRBD1
cdr3_length: 16
j_call: TRBJ2-7
v_call: TRBV11-2
clone_size: NA
cdr3_nt: TGTGCCAGCAGCTTAAGCGGACAGGGTGTATTATCCGAGCAGTACTTC
cdr3_aa: CASSLSGQGVLSEQYF

d_call: TRBD2
cdr3_length: 18
j_call: TRBJ2-3
v_call: TRBV7-8
clone_size: NA
cdr3_nt: TGTGCCAGCAGCTTATCTAGCGGGAGGGCCAGGTTGACAGATACGCAGTATTTT
cdr3_aa: CASSLSSGRARLTDTQYF

d_call: NA
cdr3_length: 15
j_call: TRBJ2-1
v_call: TRBV9
clone_size: NA
cdr3_nt: TGTGCCAGCAGCGCTACGGGATTAACCTACAATGAGCAGTTCTTC
cdr3_aa: CASSATGLTYNEQFF

d_call: TRBD2
cdr3_length: 16
j_call: TRBJ2-1
v_call: TRBV14
clone_size: NA
cdr3_nt: TGTGCCAGCAGCCGCAACCCGGGACTAGCTTTGAATGAGCAGTTCTTC
cdr3_aa: CASSRNPGLALNEQFF

d_call: NA
cdr3_length: 11
j_call: TRBJ1-1
v_call: TRBV28
clone_size: NA
cdr3_nt: TGTGCCAGCAAGTCGAACACTGAAGCTTTCTTT
cdr3_aa: CASKSNTEAFF

d_call: TRBD1
cdr3_length: 14
j_call: TRBJ2-5
v_call: TRBV6-6
clone_size: NA
cdr3_nt: TGTGCCAGCAGTTACAACAGGGGCGGGGAGACCCAGTACTTC
cdr3_aa: CASSYNRGGETQYF

d_call: TRBD2
cdr3_length: 14
j_call: TRBJ2-7
v_call: TRBV5-1
clone_size: NA
cdr3_nt: TGCGCCAGCAGCATTGGACTAGCGACGAACGAGCAGTACTTC
cdr3_aa: CASSIGLATNEQYF

d_call: NA
cdr3_length: 14
j_call: TRBJ2-3
v_call: TRBV21-1
clone_size: NA
cdr3_nt: TGTGCCACCAAAAGAAAGCGGGGGGCAGATACGCAGTATTTT
cdr3_aa: CATKRKRGADTQYF

d_call: TRBD2
cdr3_length: 17
j_call: TRBJ2-7
v_call: TRBV7-2
clone_size: NA
cdr3_nt: TGTGCCAGCAGTTTAAGGCTTAATAGCGGGACCCCCTACGAGCAGTACTTC
cdr3_aa: CASSLRLNSGTPYEQYF

d_call: TRBD1
cdr3_length: 13
j_call: TRBJ1-2
v_call: TRBV6-5
clone_size: NA
cdr3_nt: TGTGCCAGCAGTCGGACAGGCAACTATGGCTACACCTTC
cdr3_aa: CASSRTGNYGYTF

d_call: NA
cdr3_length: 14
j_call: TRBJ2-3
v_call: TRBV6-4
clone_size: NA
cdr3_nt: TGTGCCAGCAGTCCTAGTGGCGGCACAGATACGCAGTATTTT
cdr3_aa: CASSPSGGTDTQYF

d_call: TRBD2
cdr3_length: 14
j_call: TRBJ2-1
v_call: TRBV9
clone_size: NA
cdr3_nt: TGTGCCAGCAGCGTAAGGCGGGAGCCCTATGAGCAGTTCTTC
cdr3_aa: CASSVRREPYEQFF

d_call: NA
cdr3_length: 12
j_call: TRBJ1-1
v_call: TRBV18
clone_size: NA
cdr3_nt: TGTGCCAGCTCACCAGCAGATATCGGAGCTTTCTTT
cdr3_aa: CASSPADIGAFF

d_call: NA
cdr3_length: 16
j_call: TRBJ2-1
v_call: TRBV5-1
clone_size: NA
cdr3_nt: TGCGCCAGCAGCTTGGGGCGGACGGGTGCCTACAATGAGCAGTTCTTC
cdr3_aa: CASSLGRTGAYNEQFF

d_call: TRBD2
cdr3_length: 15
j_call: TRBJ2-1
v_call: TRBV18
clone_size: NA
cdr3_nt: TGTGCCAGCTCACCTTCACTAGCGGGTAGGGATGAGCAGTTCTTC
cdr3_aa: CASSPSLAGRDEQFF

d_call: NA
cdr3_length: 14
j_call: TRBJ2-7
v_call: TRBV18
clone_size: once
cdr3_nt: TGTGCCAGCTCCGATCGGAAAACCTCCTACGAGCAGTACTTC
cdr3_aa: CASSDRKTSYEQYF

d_call: NA
cdr3_length: 16
j_call: TRBJ1-4
v_call: TRBV7-9
clone_size: NA
cdr3_nt: TGTGCCAGCAGCTTTACTGGGGGGAGAACTAATGAAAAACTGTTTTTT
cdr3_aa: CASSFTGGRTNEKLFF

d_call: NA
cdr3_length: 14
j_call: TRBJ2-2
v_call: TRBV5-1
clone_size: NA
cdr3_nt: TGCGCCAGCAGGAGGGGAGTGTTCACCGGGGAGCTGTTTTTT
cdr3_aa: CASRRGVFTGELFF

d_call: TRBD2
cdr3_length: 14
j_call: TRBJ2-1
v_call: TRBV6-6
clone_size: NA
cdr3_nt: TGTGCCAGCAGTCGGACTAGCGGCCAAACCGAGCAGTTCTTC
cdr3_aa: CASSRTSGQTEQFF

d_call: TRBD2
cdr3_length: 16
j_call: TRBJ2-1
v_call: TRBV27
clone_size: NA
cdr3_nt: TGTGCCAGCAGATCCTTGGCGGGAGCATCCTACAATGAGCAGTTCTTC
cdr3_aa: CASRSLAGASYNEQFF

d_call: TRBD1
cdr3_length: 15
j_call: TRBJ2-1
v_call: TRBV5-4
clone_size: NA
cdr3_nt: TGTGCCAGCAGTCTAGGGACAGAATCCTACAATGAGCAGTTCTTC
cdr3_aa: CASSLGTESYNEQFF

d_call: NA
cdr3_length: 15
j_call: TRBJ1-4
v_call: TRBV9
clone_size: NA
cdr3_nt: TGTGCCAGCAGCTTGGACGACCGGGGAATCGGAAAACTGTTTTTT
cdr3_aa: CASSLDDRGIGKLFF

d_call: TRBD1
cdr3_length: 15
j_call: TRBJ2-5
v_call: TRBV28
clone_size: NA
cdr3_nt: TGTGCCAGCAACCCCGGGGACAGGGCTAACATGCCAAAGTACTTC
cdr3_aa: CASNPGDRANMPKYF

d_call: TRBD2
cdr3_length: 17
j_call: TRBJ2-1
v_call: TRBV27
clone_size: once
cdr3_nt: TGTGCCAGCAGTTCATCGGGACTAGCGGTTTCCTACAATGAGCAGTTCTTC
cdr3_aa: CASSSSGLAVSYNEQFF

d_call: NA
cdr3_length: 12
j_call: TRBJ1-3
v_call: TRBV30
clone_size: NA
cdr3_nt: TGTGCCTGGGGGGCCTCTGGAAACACCATATATTTT
cdr3_aa: CAWGASGNTIYF

d_call: TRBD1
cdr3_length: 16
j_call: TRBJ1-1
v_call: TRBV7-9
clone_size: NA
cdr3_nt: TGTGCCAGCAGCTCCGGGACAGGGGTGCGGAACACTGAAGCTTTCTTT
cdr3_aa: CASSSGTGVRNTEAFF

d_call: TRBD2
cdr3_length: 12
j_call: TRBJ2-7
v_call: TRBV6-5
clone_size: once
cdr3_nt: TGTGCCAGCAATGGGGCGGGAGGCGAGCAGTACTTC
cdr3_aa: CASNGAGGEQYF

d_call: TRBD2
cdr3_length: 16
j_call: TRBJ2-7
v_call: TRBV5-1
clone_size: NA
cdr3_nt: TGCGCCAGCAGCTTGGGTGGGACTAGCGGGATCTACGAGCAGTACTTC
cdr3_aa: CASSLGGTSGIYEQYF